The 26 T cell receptor beta chains reported below all come from one sample, sequenced in a study of cytomegalovirus exposure and HLA in healthy donors. A multiplex PCR was run with 60 Vbeta primers and 13 Jbeta primers. Produced via immunoSEQ multiplex PCR; TCRdb's table is partial and in-frame only. This sample carries more than 80,000 clones, about four fifths of them seen once, and the ten largest clones take 7% to 10%. Sequencing was done on a sample of PBMCs. Receptor source: a human donor in good health.

This sequence joins TRBV27 and TRBJ1-6; the D gene is possibly TRBD1 (5 bases). The germline V gene encodes CDR1 MNHEY and CDR2 SMNVEV (reference sequence). Trimming stripped 3 bases from V and 7 bases from J, with 10 bases between. The CDR3 runs to 14 residues. Here the CDR3 DNA reads TGTGCCAGCAGTTTCGGGGGTGGGAATTCACCCCTCCACTTT. The encoded protein is CASSFGGGNSPLHF.

The chain joins TRBV6-1 to TRBJ1-3; D uncertain. Deletions cut 4 bases from V and 6 bases from J, with 13 bases between. CDR3 length: 14 residues. CDR1 is MNHNS and CDR2 is SASEGT in the germline V gene. The CDR3 is CASSARPGANTIYF. Written as DNA, the CDR3 is TGTGCCAGCAGTGCCCGCCCGGGTGCAAACACCATATATTTT.

This clone was seen more than once but under ten times. The V call is TRBV5-1, the J call TRBJ2-7, with no clear D. Germline CDR1 is SGHRS and CDR2 is YFSETQ. The CDR3 loop spans 11 amino acids. V shed 1 base and J shed 7 bases, with 6 bases lying between them. The CDR3 sequence is CASSLIGEQYF. The CDR3 DNA follows: TGCGCCAGCAGCTTGATCGGGGAGCAGTACTTC.

The chain employs TRBV4-3 and TRBJ2-5, with 7 bases lining up with TRBD1. V shed 0 bases, J shed 1 base, and the junction held 8 bases outside the gene matches. CDR1 is LGHNA, CDR2 YSLEER, per germline. The CDR3 sequence is 17 residues long. CDR3 sequence: CASSQERQGLGQETQYF. Written as DNA, the CDR3 is TGCGCCAGCAGCCAAGAGAGACAGGGATTGGGCCAAGAGACCCAGTACTTC.

The genes are TRBV7-9 and TRBJ2-1, with 9 bases identical to TRBD2. The ends lost 0 bases at V and 2 bases at J; junction bases unmatched: 8. The CDR3 has 18 amino acids. Germline lookup yields CDR1 SEHNR and CDR2 FQNEAQ (reference sequence). The CDR3: CASSLAHTSGSTYNEQFF. The CDR3, as DNA: TGTGCCAGCAGCTTAGCGCACACTAGCGGGTCGACCTACAATGAGCAGTTCTTC. Based on the CDR3 plus reference TRBV7-9 and TRBJ2-1, the full variable domain is DTGVSQNPRHKITKRGQNVTFRCDPISEHNRLYWYRQTLGQGPEFLTYFQNEAQLEKSRLLSDRFSAERPKGSFSTLEIQRTEQGDSAMYLCASSLAHTSGSTYNEQFFGPGTRLTVL.

The V gene is TRBV6-6, the J gene TRBJ2-1; a weak D match, TRBD1 (7 bases). This CDR3 has 16 amino acids. Trimming shortened V by 6 bases and J by 9 bases, and 24 bases separated the two germline ends. Germline CDR1 MNHNY, CDR2 SVGAGI (reference sequence). CDR3 DNA sequence: TGTGCCAGCAGCCCCTTAACGACAGGGACCGGGGGTGAGCAGTTCTTC. This gives the protein CASSPLTTGTGGEQFF.

This clone turned up a few times. This chain joins TRBV15 and TRBJ2-3; 8 bases agree with TRBD1. Germline values: CDR1 LNHNV, CDR2 YYDKDF (reference sequence). The CDR3 loop spans 15 amino acids. Trimming removed 8 bases from V and 1 base from J; junction bases left unmatched: 8. The CDR3 protein is CATDAGGPRTDTQYF. The CDR3 DNA reads TGTGCCACCGACGCAGGGGGCCCCCGCACAGATACGCAGTATTTT.

This clone appeared a single time. The chain employs TRBV9 and TRBJ2-7; 9 nucleotides line up with TRBD1. The CDR3 has 14 residues. CDR1 and CDR2 from the germline V gene are SGDLS and YYNGEE. The trim removed 3 bases at V and 2 bases at J, leaving 3 bases unmatched. The CDR3 nucleotides are TGTGCCAGCAGCGGCAGGGACAGGGCCTACGAGCAGTACTTC. Amino acids: CASSGRDRAYEQYF.

The chain links TRBV6-5 to TRBJ2-1; 10 bases line up with TRBD1. This CDR3 is 14 amino acids long. Trimming removed 7 bases from V and 4 bases from J; junction bases left unmatched: 4. The V gene's germline CDR1 is MNHEY and CDR2 SVGAGI. The DNA for the CDR3 is TGTGCCAGCACTCCGGGACAGGGGTACAATGAGCAGTTCTTC. It specifies CASTPGQGYNEQFF.

This clone was seen a handful of times. The gene calls are TRBV7-2 and TRBJ2-5, with 8 nucleotides matching TRBD2. This CDR3 has 16 residues. CDR1 and CDR2 from the germline V gene are SGHTA and FQGNSA. With 2 bases clipped from V and 4 bases from J, the junction kept 9 bases outside the gene matches. CDR3 sequence: CASSLFSGAEGETQYF. CDR3 coding DNA: TGTGCCAGCAGCTTATTTAGCGGGGCCGAGGGAGAGACCCAGTACTTC.

This clone was observed many times. The CDR3 loop reads CASSAGQGGWGGQYTEAFF. CDR3 sequence (DNA): TGTGCCAGCAGCGCGGGACAGGGGGGTTGGGGAGGCCAATACACTGAAGCTTTCTTT. J is TRBJ1-1 and V is TRBV7-8; 11 bases align to TRBD1. The CDR3 is made up of 19 amino acids. With V trimmed by 5 bases and J by 3 bases, 17 bases remained unmatched. Germline V gene data show CDR1 as SGHVS and CDR2 as FQNEAQ.

The rearrangement joins TRBV11-2 to TRBJ2-1; TRBD1 aligns across 8 bases. The CDR3 loop spans 15 amino acids. V dropped 0 bases and J dropped 2; count of bases not matched to a gene: 0. CDR1 and CDR2 (germline): SGHAT, FQNNGV. DNA for the CDR3: TGTGCCAGCAGCTTAGAACAGGGGGCCTACAATGAGCAGTTCTTC. Its protein is CASSLEQGAYNEQFF.

V usage is TRBV5-5 and J usage is TRBJ1-6; 10 nucleotides agree with TRBD1. Losses at the gene ends were 5 bases for V and 10 bases for J; bases not matched to a gene: 15. Germline V lookup: CDR1 SGHKS, CDR2 YYEKEE (reference sequence). The CDR3 covers 17 residues. The CDR3 is CASSSLGGQGISSPLHF. The CDR3 DNA reads TGTGCCAGCAGTTCCTTGGGGGGACAGGGGATTAGCTCACCCCTCCACTTT.

This chain joins TRBV5-1 and TRBJ2-3, with 10 bases that match TRBD1. This CDR3 has 15 residues. The V segment lost 1 base and the J segment 4 bases; nucleotides outside the gene matches: 3. Germline loops: CDR1 SGHRS, CDR2 YFSETQ. CDR3 protein: CASSLSGTGADTQYF. The CDR3 DNA follows: TGCGCCAGCAGCTTGTCAGGGACAGGGGCAGATACGCAGTATTTT.

This clone was observed a handful of times. This chain connects TRBV6-4 to TRBJ1-5; TRBD1 matches 10 bases. This CDR3 is 15 amino acids long. The V segment lost 6 bases and the J segment 2 bases; nucleotides outside the gene matches: 4. Looked up from germline, CDR1 is MRHNA and CDR2 is SNTAGT. The DNA for the CDR3 is TGTGCCAGCAGCGCCGGGACAGGGGGCAATCAGCCCCAGCATTTT. Translating gives CASSAGTGGNQPQHF.

The chain couples TRBV7-9 to TRBJ2-1, with D possibly TRBD1 on 5 matching bases. V lost 5 bases, J lost 4 bases, and 9 bases lay in between. CDR1 is SEHNR, CDR2 FQNEAQ, per germline (reference sequence). This CDR3 is built from 13 residues. Here the CDR3 reads CASSQGQYNEQFF. CDR3 DNA: TGTGCCAGCAGCCAAGGACAATACAATGAGCAGTTCTTC.

The count of this clone is one. This rearrangement joins TRBV5-1 to TRBJ1-6; no clear D gene. From germline, CDR1 is SGHRS and CDR2 YFSETQ. The CDR3 sequence is 18 residues long. Trimming shortened V by 1 base and J by 6 bases, and 20 bases separated the two germline ends. In DNA form, the CDR3 reads TGCGCCAGCAGCTTGCGCCCGCCTGGAGCCAACCTTAATTCACCCCTCCACTTT. Protein: CASSLRPPGANLNSPLHF.

This clone was detected only once. The J gene is TRBJ1-1, the V gene TRBV7-2; 7 bases align to TRBD1. V shed 6 bases and J 1 base; nucleotides not matched to a gene: 8. The CDR3 consists of 15 residues. Germline lookup yields CDR1 SGHTA and CDR2 FQGNSA. Here the CDR3 DNA reads TGTGCCAGCAGTCAAATGGGACAGCAGAACACTGAAGCTTTCTTT. This sequence encodes CASSQMGQQNTEAFF.

The rearrangement joins TRBV27 to TRBJ1-1; 8 positions agree with TRBD1. The CDR3 contains 16 residues. Germline CDR1 and CDR2: MNHEY and SMNVEV (reference sequence). V shed 6 bases and J 5 bases; nucleotides not matched to a gene: 14. This chain's CDR3 is CASSKILPGGHTEAFF. CDR3 bases: TGTGCCAGCAGCAAAATACTTCCAGGGGGCCATACTGAAGCTTTCTTT.

This clone has a single count. The chain has TRBV7-2 and TRBJ1-1; no clear D. There are 15 residues in the CDR3. CDR1 SGHTA and CDR2 FQGNSA come from the germline V gene. Deletions cut 10 bases from V and 4 bases from J, with 22 bases between. CDR3 in DNA: TGTGCCATCAGAACACGGGATGGAGATCTCACTGAAGCTTTCTTT. Amino acid sequence: CAIRTRDGDLTEAFF.

This clone was counted only a few times. The chain links TRBV27 to TRBJ1-6; D gene ambiguous. Germline V gene sequence: CDR1 MNHEY, CDR2 SMNVEV (reference sequence). The CDR3 has 17 amino acids. The ends were cut back, 6 bases at V and 6 bases at J, with 21 bases in the middle. CDR3 amino acids: CASSLTPILGPNSPLHF. In DNA form, the CDR3 reads TGTGCCAGCAGCCTCACCCCAATACTAGGGCCTAATTCACCCCTCCACTTT.

This clone was found a few times. The genes are TRBV2 and TRBJ1-1, with D perhaps TRBD1 (6 bases). This CDR3 is built from 13 residues. V lost 6 bases to trimming and J lost 2 bases, with 10 bases between them. Germline V gene lookup returns CDR1 SNHLY and CDR2 FYNNEI. In DNA, the CDR3 is TGTGCCAGCAGCCGAGGGACAAACACTGAAGCTTTCTTT. Protein sequence: CASSRGTNTEAFF.

The CDR3 nucleotides are TGTGCCAGCAGTTACCTGGGGCGCACTGAAGCTTTCTTT. Translation: CASSYLGRTEAFF. V usage is TRBV6-5 and J usage is TRBJ1-1; possible D gene TRBD1, 5 bases. V gave up 2 bases and J gave up 4 bases, with 8 bases separating them. Germline values: CDR1 MNHEY, CDR2 SVGAGI. CDR3 length: 13 residues.

The genes are TRBV18 and TRBJ1-1, with D possibly being TRBD1 (5 bases). The germline CDR1 and CDR2 sequences are KGHSH and LQKENI. CDR3 length: 15 residues. Between the trimmed V and J ends, which lost 8 bases and 0 bases, there was a span of 16 bases. The CDR3 bases are TGTGCCAGCACTAAGTCCGGACACCTGAACACTGAAGCTTTCTTT. The encoded protein is CASTKSGHLNTEAFF.

The V and J genes are TRBV19 and TRBJ2-7; 9 bases map to TRBD1. The length of the CDR3 is 14 residues. Germline trimming cut 6 bases from V and 3 bases from J; bases unmatched to any gene: 6. Germline V CDR1 and CDR2: LNHDA, SQIVND (reference sequence). CDR3 protein: CASSSSDRGYEQYF. In DNA form, the CDR3 reads TGTGCCAGTAGCTCATCGGACAGGGGCTACGAGCAGTACTTC.

This clone was observed a few times. This chain joins TRBV14 and TRBJ1-1; 7 bases are a match to TRBD1. V lost 4 bases and J lost 1; bases outside the gene matches: 6. The CDR3 consists of 15 residues. Germline V gene sequence: CDR1 SGHDN, CDR2 FVKESK. CDR3 in amino acids: CASSLAAGGNTEAFF. CDR3 in DNA: TGTGCCAGCAGCCTGGCGGCAGGGGGGAACACTGAAGCTTTCTTT.